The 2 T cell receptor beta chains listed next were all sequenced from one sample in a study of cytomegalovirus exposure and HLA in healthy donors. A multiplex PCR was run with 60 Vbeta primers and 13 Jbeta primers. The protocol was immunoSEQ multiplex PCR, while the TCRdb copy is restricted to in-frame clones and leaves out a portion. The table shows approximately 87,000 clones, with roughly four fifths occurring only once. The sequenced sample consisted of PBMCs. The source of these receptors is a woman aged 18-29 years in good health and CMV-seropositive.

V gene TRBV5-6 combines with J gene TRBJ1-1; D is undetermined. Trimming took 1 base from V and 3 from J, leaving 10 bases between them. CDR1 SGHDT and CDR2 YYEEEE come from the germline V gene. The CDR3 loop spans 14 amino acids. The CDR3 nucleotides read TGTGCCAGCAGCTTGCAGGAAGTCGACACTGAAGCTTTCTTT. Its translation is CASSLQEVDTEAFF. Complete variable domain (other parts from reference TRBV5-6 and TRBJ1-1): DAGVTQSPTHLIKTRGQQVTLRCSPKSGHDTVSWYQQALGQGPQFIFQYYEEEERQRGNFPDRFSGHQFPNYSSELNVNALLLGDSALYLCASSLQEVDTEAFFGQGTRLTVV.

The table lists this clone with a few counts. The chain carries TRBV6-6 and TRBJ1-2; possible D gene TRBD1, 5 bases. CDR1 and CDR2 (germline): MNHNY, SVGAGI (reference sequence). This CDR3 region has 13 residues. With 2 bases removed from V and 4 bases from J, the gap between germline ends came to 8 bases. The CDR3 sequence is CASSYDRVYGYTF. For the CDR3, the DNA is TGTGCCAGCAGTTACGACAGAGTCTATGGCTACACCTTC.